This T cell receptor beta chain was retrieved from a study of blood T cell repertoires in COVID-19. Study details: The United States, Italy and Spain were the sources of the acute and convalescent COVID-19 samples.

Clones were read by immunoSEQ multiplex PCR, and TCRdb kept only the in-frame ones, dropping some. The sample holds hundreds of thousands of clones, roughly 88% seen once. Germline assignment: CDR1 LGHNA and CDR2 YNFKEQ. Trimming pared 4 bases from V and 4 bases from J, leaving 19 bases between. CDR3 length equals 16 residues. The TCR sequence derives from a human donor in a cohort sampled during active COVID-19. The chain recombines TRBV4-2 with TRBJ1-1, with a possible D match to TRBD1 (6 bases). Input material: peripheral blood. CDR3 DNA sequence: TGTGCCAGCAGCCTAGGCACCAATCAGGGGTTCACTGAAGCTTTCTTT. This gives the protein CASSLGTNQGFTEAFF.